The 14 T cell receptor beta chains below come from one sample, sequenced in a study of T cell repertoires in cytomegalovirus infection. TCRdb reanalysed the reads using MiXCR and keeps one entry per CDR3 protein. The sample yields about 46,000 distinct CDR3 sequences, 20% to 25% seen once. These receptors lack a known antigen. What was sequenced was PBMCs, sequenced either directly or after in vitro stimulation (not recorded which). The receptor set was obtained from a human donor in good health (CMV status not recorded). Some clones in this sample may be carry-over from other donors' samples.

This clonotype appeared many times. The J gene is TRBJ2-5, the V gene TRBV7-2, with 7 bases matching TRBD1. The V segment lost 5 bases and the J segment 5 bases; nucleotides outside the gene matches: 8. Looked up from germline, CDR1 is SGHTA and CDR2 is FQGNSA. The CDR3 spans 14 residues. CDR3 amino acids: CASSPRQGQETQYF. As DNA, the CDR3 is TGTGCCAGCAGCCCGCGACAGGGCCAGGAGACCCAGTACTTC.

This clonotype was seen a few times. The J gene is TRBJ1-1, the V gene TRBV7-9; D unclear. The germline V gene has CDR1 SEHNR and CDR2 FQNEAQ (reference sequence). V was clipped by 5 bases and J by 8 bases, with 12 bases between them. The CDR3 consists of 12 residues. CDR3 DNA: TGTGCCAGCAGCACTGACAACCTAGAAGCTTTCTTT. It encodes CASSTDNLEAFF.

The chain employs TRBV9 and TRBJ2-7; TRBD2 agrees at 7 bases. In germline, CDR1 is SGDLS, CDR2 YYNGEE. The CDR3 consists of 14 residues. Trimming took 2 bases from V and 0 from J; bases not matched to a gene: 2. The CDR3: CASSVSGYSYEQYF. CDR3 coding DNA: TGTGCCAGCAGCGTTAGCGGGTACTCCTACGAGCAGTACTTC.

With regard to this clonotype: This may stem from a read error, because a much larger clone lies one nucleotide away. The V gene is TRBV2, the J gene TRBJ2-2, with D hard to call. Per the germline V gene, CDR1 is SNHLY and CDR2 is FYNNEI. The V and J ends lost 6 bases and 2 bases respectively, with 7 bases between them. The CDR3 sequence is 13 residues long. CDR3 sequence: CASSGTNTGELFF. The CDR3 DNA is TGTGCCAGCAGCGGAACCAACACCGGGGAGCTGTTTTTT.

The V call is TRBV28, the J call TRBJ1-2; weak D call: TRBD1 (5 bases). CDR3 length: 14 residues. CDR1 MDHEN and CDR2 SYDVKM come from the germline V gene. V dropped 8 bases and J dropped 5 bases, with 18 bases sitting between them. The CDR3 region is CASRGHLNPYGYTF. The DNA for the CDR3 is TGTGCCAGCCGAGGACACCTGAACCCGTATGGCTACACCTTC.

This clonotype was seen many times. The chain joins TRBV12-3 or TRBV12-4 to TRBJ1-3; D not certain. The CDR3 contains 12 residues. Trimming left V 5 bases short and J 3 bases short, with 5 bases between. The CDR3 DNA is TGTGCCAGCAGTCTCTTTGGAAACACCATATATTTT. Its protein product is CASSLFGNTIYF.

The V and J genes are TRBV5-1 and TRBJ1-6, with a weak D call TRBD1 (5 bases). The CDR3 runs 15 residues. CDR1 is SGHRS and CDR2 is YFSETQ in the germline V gene. V was clipped by 0 bases and J by 10 bases, with 14 bases between them. CDR3 residues: CASSLGGGGRSPLHF. CDR3 DNA sequence: TGCGCCAGCAGCTTGGGCGGTGGGGGTCGGTCACCCCTCCACTTT.

V usage is TRBV5-1 and J usage is TRBJ2-5; D gene ambiguous. The CDR3 totals 14 residues. Per the germline V gene, CDR1 is SGHRS and CDR2 is YFSETQ. Trimming cost V 0 bases and J 0 bases, with 6 bases left between them. Here the CDR3 DNA reads TGCGCCAGCAGCTTGGGGGCTAACCAAGAGACCCAGTACTTC. This translates into CASSLGANQETQYF.

The V and J genes are TRBV27 and TRBJ2-1, with no clear D. V lost 5 bases and J 0 bases, leaving 2 bases between the germline ends. CDR3 size: 12 residues. The germline V gene encodes CDR1 MNHEY and CDR2 SMNVEV (reference sequence). The chain's CDR3 is CASSGSYNEQFF. The CDR3 bases are TGTGCCAGCAGTGGCTCCTACAATGAGCAGTTCTTC.

The V call is TRBV9, the J call TRBJ2-3; TRBD2 matches 11 bases. V was clipped by 0 bases and J by 2 bases; unmatched bases: 5. The CDR3 totals 17 residues. Germline loops: CDR1 SGDLS, CDR2 YYNGEE. The CDR3, as DNA: TGTGCCAGCAGCGTAGGGGTAGCGGGGGGGACCACAGATACGCAGTATTTT. This gives the protein CASSVGVAGGTTDTQYF.

This clonotype has a handful of counts. The V gene is TRBV2, the J gene TRBJ2-3, with 7 bases aligning to TRBD2. Trimming at V came to 6 bases and at J to 2 bases, leaving 8 bases not matched to a gene. There are 15 residues in the CDR3. Germline assignment: CDR1 SNHLY and CDR2 FYNNEI. For the CDR3, the DNA is TGTGCCAGCAGGCGTATAGCGGGTAACACAGATACGCAGTATTTT. This gives the protein CASRRIAGNTDTQYF.

This clonotype was counted between two and nine times. This chain uses TRBV6-6 with TRBJ2-1, with D possibly matching TRBD2 (6 bases). Germline V lookup: CDR1 MNHNY, CDR2 SVGAGI (reference sequence). Trimming took 7 bases from V and 6 from J, leaving 19 bases between them. This CDR3 comprises 15 residues. CDR3 DNA sequence: TGTGCCAGCATGATACCGGGACTGGGGGGCAATGAGCAGTTCTTC. It encodes CASMIPGLGGNEQFF.

This clonotype was found once. The rearrangement joins TRBV6-8 to TRBJ2-7; 8 positions match TRBD2. After removal of 5 bases from V and 3 bases from J, the junction contained 6 bases not matched to a gene. Germline loops: CDR1 MNHGY, CDR2 SAAAGT. CDR3 length: 14 residues. The CDR3 nucleotides read TGTGCCAGCAGTCGGCTAGCGGGTATCTACGAGCAGTACTTC. Protein sequence: CASSRLAGIYEQYF.

In its sample, this clonotype was seen many times. The CDR3 region has the DNA TGTGCCAGCAGCTTCTACAGCCACTCAGATCAGTTCTTC. Translated, it gives CASSFYSHSDQFF. The chain is built from TRBV7-7 and TRBJ2-1, with D unclear. V was clipped by 3 bases and J by 13 bases, with 16 bases between them. The CDR3 extends over 13 amino acids. From germline, CDR1 is SSHAT and CDR2 FNYEAQ (reference sequence).